The 24 T cell receptor beta chains below come from one sample, sequenced in a study of cytomegalovirus exposure and HLA in healthy donors. 60 Vbeta and 13 Jbeta primers were used in PCR. Produced via immunoSEQ multiplex PCR; TCRdb's table is partial and in-frame only. This table has some 150,000 clones, approximately 84% appearing once. Sequencing was done on a sample of PBMCs. Receptors were obtained from a woman under 30 in good health and CMV-seronegative.

The chain is built from TRBV11-3 and TRBJ2-6; a possible D gene is TRBD1 (5 bases). The germline gives CDR1 SGHNT, CDR2 YENEEA. There are 14 residues in the CDR3. The V end was cut by 5 bases, the J end by 0 bases, with 5 bases between. CDR3 region: CASSRGSGANVLTF. The CDR3 region has the DNA TGTGCCAGCAGCAGGGGCTCTGGGGCCAACGTCCTGACTTTC.

The gene calls are TRBV7-2 and TRBJ1-4, with D possibly matching TRBD1 (5 bases). This CDR3 is 17 amino acids long. Trimming took off 1 base at V and 4 bases at J, with 16 bases between the two ends. From germline, CDR1 is SGHTA and CDR2 FQGNSA. The CDR3 region has the DNA TGTGCCAGCAGCTTAGAGGGTAGAACAGGCCATAATGAAAAACTGTTTTTT. Its translation is CASSLEGRTGHNEKLFF.

The chain's CDR3 is CVTERGYYGYTF. The CDR3 DNA is TGTGTCACAGAGCGGGGGTACTATGGCTACACCTTC. The genes are TRBV6-1 and TRBJ1-2, with D possibly TRBD1 on 5 matching bases. The CDR3 sequence is 12 residues long. Germline V gene lookup returns CDR1 MNHNS and CDR2 SASEGT.

The genes are TRBV28 and TRBJ2-7; D may be TRBD1 (6 bases). This CDR3 contains 13 residues. Per the germline V gene, CDR1 is MDHEN and CDR2 is SYDVKM. The V end lost 7 bases, the J end lost 6 bases, and 16 bases lay between the germline ends. CDR3 in amino acids: CASNLTPGVEQYF. DNA for the CDR3: TGTGCCAGCAATCTAACCCCAGGGGTCGAGCAGTACTTC.

This rearrangement joins TRBV7-2 to TRBJ2-1; 11 nucleotides match TRBD1. The CDR3 consists of 15 residues. V shed 4 bases and J 2 bases; nucleotides not matched to a gene: 1. The germline V gene has CDR1 SGHTA and CDR2 FQGNSA. The DNA for the CDR3 is TGTGCCAGCAGCTCGGACAGGGGGCCCTACAATGAGCAGTTCTTC. Residues: CASSSDRGPYNEQFF. Complete variable domain (other parts from reference TRBV7-2 and TRBJ2-1): GAGVSQSPSNKVTEKGKDVELRCDPISGHTALYWYRQSLGQGLEFLIYFQGNSAPDKSGLPSDRFSAERTGGSVSTLTIQRTQQEDSAVYLCASSSDRGPYNEQFFGPGTRLTVL.

This clone was detected only once. The V call is TRBV10-3, the J call TRBJ2-5; a weak D match, TRBD2 (5 bases). Germline loops: CDR1 ENHRY, CDR2 SYGVKD. This CDR3 is built from 16 residues. The V end was cut by 4 bases, the J end by 5 bases, with 20 bases between. The CDR3 loop is CAISAGLLTPLETQYF. CDR3 DNA sequence: TGTGCCATCAGTGCGGGGTTACTAACCCCTCTGGAGACCCAGTACTTC.

This chain links TRBV6-5 with TRBJ2-4; D gene uncertain. Germline-derived CDR1 and CDR2 are MNHEY and SVGAGI. The CDR3 extends over 15 amino acids. V was pared by 2 bases and J by 9 bases, with 17 bases between. This chain's CDR3 is CASSYDGQVQSIQYF. In nucleotides, the CDR3 is TGTGCCAGCAGTTACGATGGGCAGGTCCAAAGCATTCAGTACTTC.

The rearrangement links TRBV27 to TRBJ1-1, with unresolved D. The CDR3 has 17 amino acids. Germline CDR1 and CDR2: MNHEY and SMNVEV (reference sequence). With 8 bases removed from V and 1 base from J, the gap between germline ends came to 23 bases. The CDR3 DNA sequence: TGTGCCAGCCACTTTGGTGTGGACCGGGGAAGGAACACTGAAGCTTTCTTT. Its protein is CASHFGVDRGRNTEAFF.

V gene TRBV5-1 combines with J gene TRBJ2-1; tentative D call: TRBD2 (7 bases). The V gene's germline CDR1 is SGHRS and CDR2 YFSETQ. The CDR3 has 16 residues. V lost 0 bases and J 0 bases, leaving 10 bases between the germline ends. CDR3 region: CASSLDRGASYNEQFF. CDR3 DNA: TGCGCCAGCAGCTTGGACCGGGGGGCCTCCTACAATGAGCAGTTCTTC.

The chain links TRBV18 to TRBJ2-5; 7 nucleotides agree with TRBD2. This CDR3 has 15 amino acids. The V gene's germline CDR1 is KGHSH and CDR2 LQKENI. After removal of 0 bases from V and 5 bases from J, the junction contained 6 bases not matched to a gene. CDR3 bases: TGTGCCAGCTCACCACCGGGACTATCGGGGGAGACCCAGTACTTC. Amino acids: CASSPPGLSGETQYF.

The rearrangement links TRBV5-6 to TRBJ2-1; TRBD1 is a possible D gene (6 bases). Deletions cut 3 bases from V and 3 bases from J, with 13 bases between. The CDR3 covers 15 residues. Germline V gene sequence: CDR1 SGHDT, CDR2 YYEEEE. The CDR3 DNA is TGTGCCAGCAGCTCATACCGGGACATCTACAATGAGCAGTTCTTC. Translation: CASSSYRDIYNEQFF.

The J gene is TRBJ2-1, the V gene TRBV13; 10 bases fit TRBD2. This CDR3 is 14 amino acids long. V shed 6 bases and J 9 bases; nucleotides not matched to a gene: 8. CDR1 is PRHDT, CDR2 FYEKMQ, per germline (reference sequence). The CDR3 DNA sequence: TGTGCCAGCAGAACTAGCGGGGAGGGCGGTGAGCAGTTCTTC. Translated, it gives CASRTSGEGGEQFF.

This clone was picked up a small number of times. The chain recombines TRBV10-3 with TRBJ2-5; D gene unclear. Trimming pared 4 bases from V and 2 bases from J, leaving 8 bases between. CDR1 is ENHRY and CDR2 is SYGVKD in the germline V gene. CDR3 length equals 13 residues. The CDR3 sequence is CAISVDRQETQYF. CDR3 coding DNA: TGTGCCATCAGTGTCGATCGGCAAGAGACCCAGTACTTC.

This clone was seen just once. The chain employs TRBV4-3 and TRBJ1-2, with D unresolved. The CDR3 covers 16 residues. Germline V gene data show CDR1 as LGHNA and CDR2 as YSLEER. V was pared by 0 bases and J by 4 bases, with 15 bases between. This CDR3 reads CASSQDRGPLGYGYTF. CDR3 bases: TGCGCCAGCAGCCAAGATCGAGGGCCTCTGGGCTATGGCTACACCTTC.

This clone was observed a single time. The CDR3, as DNA: TGCAGTGCTAGAGCGGCAGATACGCAGTATTTT. Translated, it gives CSARAADTQYF. The chain uses TRBV20-1 and TRBJ2-3; D unresolved. The CDR3 is 11 amino acids. Germline lookup yields CDR1 DFQATT and CDR2 SNEGSKA (reference sequence). V lost 1 base to trimming and J lost 4 bases, with 3 bases between them.

This clone appeared a few times. The same CDR3 can be traced to other DNA sequences in this sample. The V gene is TRBV7-2, the J gene TRBJ2-5; D not resolved. This CDR3 comprises 12 residues. CDR1 is SGHTA, CDR2 FQGNSA, per germline. V gave up 5 bases and J gave up 4 bases, with 8 bases separating them. CDR3 sequence reads: CASSLRGETQYF. CDR3 DNA: TGTGCCAGCAGCCTACGAGGAGAGACCCAGTACTTC. Filled out from reference TRBV7-2 and TRBJ2-5, the complete variable domain reads GAGVSQSPSNKVTEKGKDVELRCDPISGHTALYWYRQSLGQGLEFLIYFQGNSAPDKSGLPSDRFSAERTGGSVSTLTIQRTQQEDSAVYLCASSLRGETQYFGPGTRLLVL.

This clone was counted only a few times. The chain links TRBV9 to TRBJ1-5; D is uncertain. Germline CDR1 reads SGDLS; CDR2 reads YYNGEE. This CDR3 has 10 amino acids. The CDR3 region has the DNA TGTGATGTCCGCGATCAGCCCCAGCATTTT. This codes for CDVRDQPQHF.

This chain uses TRBV9 with TRBJ1-2; D is unclear. V lost 3 bases and J lost 3, with 12 bases in between. The CDR3 loop spans 14 amino acids. Germline CDR1 is SGDLS and CDR2 is YYNGEE. CDR3 residues: CASSALAEDYGYTF. CDR3 nucleotides: TGTGCCAGCAGCGCCTTGGCGGAGGACTATGGCTACACCTTC.

In this sample, this clone turned up once. The chain carries TRBV7-2 and TRBJ2-7; TRBD1 aligns across 10 bases. Germline trimming cut 4 bases from V and 4 bases from J; bases unmatched to any gene: 4. CDR1 is SGHTA and CDR2 is FQGNSA in the germline V gene. This CDR3 region has 14 residues. CDR3 sequence reads: CASSSPGQGYEQYF. The CDR3 DNA reads as TGTGCCAGCAGCTCCCCGGGACAGGGGTACGAGCAGTACTTC.

This sequence joins TRBV4-1 and TRBJ1-3; D is undetermined. Trimming pared 1 base from V and 2 bases from J, leaving 15 bases between. Germline V gene sequence: CDR1 MGHRA, CDR2 YSYEKL. The CDR3 has 17 amino acids. The CDR3 region has the DNA TGCGCCAGCAGCCAAGGGCCCAGGAAGAGAACTGGAAACACCATATATTTT. Translating it yields CASSQGPRKRTGNTIYF.

The V gene is TRBV5-1, the J gene TRBJ2-3; TRBD2 matches 8 bases. V lost 1 base and J lost 11; bases outside the gene matches: 12. The CDR3 is 15 residues long. CDR1 is SGHRS and CDR2 is YFSETQ in the germline V gene. The CDR3 reads CASSLTSGPTIEQYF. In DNA, the CDR3 is TGCGCCAGCAGCTTGACTAGCGGCCCCACAATAGAGCAGTATTTT.

The genes are TRBV5-1 and TRBJ1-4, with 9 bases matching TRBD1. Germline CDR1 is SGHRS and CDR2 is YFSETQ. With V trimmed by 6 bases and J by 5 bases, 5 bases remained unmatched. The CDR3 has 14 amino acids. The CDR3 loop reads CASNPGQGNEKLFF. In DNA, the CDR3 is TGCGCCAGCAATCCCGGACAGGGGAATGAAAAACTGTTTTTT.

The genes are TRBV19 and TRBJ1-6; D ambiguous. Trimming took 3 bases from V and 11 from J, leaving 8 bases between them. The germline CDR1 and CDR2 sequences are LNHDA and SQIVND (reference sequence). This CDR3 is built from 12 residues. The CDR3, as DNA: TGTGCCAGTAGTATCCCAGGTGCACCCCTCCACTTT. The encoded protein is CASSIPGAPLHF.

The chain has TRBV7-9 and TRBJ2-1; possibly TRBD1 for D (6 bases). The length of the CDR3 is 15 residues. With 1 base removed from V and 9 bases from J, the gap between germline ends came to 16 bases. The germline V gene has CDR1 SEHNR and CDR2 FQNEAQ (reference sequence). The CDR3 DNA follows: TGTGCCAGCAGCTTAGTTACGGGAATACAGGGTGAGCAGTTCTTC. It is translated as CASSLVTGIQGEQFF.